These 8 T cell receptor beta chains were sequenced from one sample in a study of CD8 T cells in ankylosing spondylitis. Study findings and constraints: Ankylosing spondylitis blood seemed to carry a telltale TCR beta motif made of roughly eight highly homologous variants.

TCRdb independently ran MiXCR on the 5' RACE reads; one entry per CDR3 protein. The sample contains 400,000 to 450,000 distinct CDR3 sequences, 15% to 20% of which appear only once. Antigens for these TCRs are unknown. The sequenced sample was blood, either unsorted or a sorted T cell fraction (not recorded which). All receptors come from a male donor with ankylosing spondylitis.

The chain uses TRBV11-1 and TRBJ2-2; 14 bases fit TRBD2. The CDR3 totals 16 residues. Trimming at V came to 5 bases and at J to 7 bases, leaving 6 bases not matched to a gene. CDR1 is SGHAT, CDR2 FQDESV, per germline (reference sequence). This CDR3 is CASSRLAGGHIGELFF. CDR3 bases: TGTGCCAGCAGCAGACTAGCGGGGGGGCATATCGGGGAGCTGTTTTTT.

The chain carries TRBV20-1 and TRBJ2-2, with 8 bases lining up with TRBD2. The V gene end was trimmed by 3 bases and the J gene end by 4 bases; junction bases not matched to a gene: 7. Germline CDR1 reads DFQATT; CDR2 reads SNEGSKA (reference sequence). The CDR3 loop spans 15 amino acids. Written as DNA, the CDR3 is TGCAGTGCTAGCGGGAGGGCCTCGGGCACCGGGGAGCTGTTTTTT. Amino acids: CSASGRASGTGELFF.

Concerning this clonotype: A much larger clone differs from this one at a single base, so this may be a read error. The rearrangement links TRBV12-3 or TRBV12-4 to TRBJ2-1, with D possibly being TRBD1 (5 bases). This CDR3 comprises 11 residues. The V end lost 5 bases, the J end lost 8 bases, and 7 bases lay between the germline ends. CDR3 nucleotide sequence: TGTGCCAGCAGTATAGGGGATGAGCAGTTCTTC. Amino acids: CASSIGDEQFF.

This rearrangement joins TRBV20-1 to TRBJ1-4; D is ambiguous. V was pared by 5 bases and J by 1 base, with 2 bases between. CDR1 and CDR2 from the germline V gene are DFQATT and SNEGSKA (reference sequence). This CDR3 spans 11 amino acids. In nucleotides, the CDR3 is TGCAGTGCTGTAACTAATGAAAAACTGTTTTTT. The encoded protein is CSAVTNEKLFF.

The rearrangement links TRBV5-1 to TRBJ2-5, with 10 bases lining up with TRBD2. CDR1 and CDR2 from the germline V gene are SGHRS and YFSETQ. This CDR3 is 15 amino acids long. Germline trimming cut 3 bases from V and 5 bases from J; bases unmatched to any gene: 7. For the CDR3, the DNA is TGCGCCAGCAGCTCCCTCGGGACTAGCGAGGAGACCCAGTACTTC. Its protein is CASSSLGTSEETQYF.

The chain's CDR3 is CATLADQYNEQFF. The CDR3 DNA sequence: TGTGCCACGCTAGCGGACCAGTACAATGAGCAGTTCTTC. The V and J genes are TRBV6-1 and TRBJ2-1, with 7 bases that match TRBD2. Per the germline V gene, CDR1 is MNHNS and CDR2 is SASEGT. The V and J ends lost 10 bases and 4 bases, in that order; junction bases with no gene match: 7. The CDR3 has 13 amino acids.

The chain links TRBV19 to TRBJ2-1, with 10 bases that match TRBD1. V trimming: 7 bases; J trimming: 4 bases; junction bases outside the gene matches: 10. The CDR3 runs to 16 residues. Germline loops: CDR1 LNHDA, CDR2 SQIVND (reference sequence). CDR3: CASTPPGQGNYNEQFF. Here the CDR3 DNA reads TGTGCCAGTACACCCCCGGGACAGGGGAATTACAATGAGCAGTTCTTC.

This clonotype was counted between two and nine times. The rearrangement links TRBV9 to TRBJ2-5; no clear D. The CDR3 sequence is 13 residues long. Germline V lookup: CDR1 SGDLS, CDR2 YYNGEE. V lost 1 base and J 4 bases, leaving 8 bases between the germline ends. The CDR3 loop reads CASSVTYRETQYF. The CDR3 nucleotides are TGTGCCAGCAGCGTAACCTATCGAGAGACCCAGTACTTC.